This section outlines one T cell receptor beta chain sequence together with its context. The data belong to a study of blood T cell repertoires in COVID-19. Study-level background: COVID-19 samples collected from the United States, Italy and Spain covered acute and convalescent phases.

Assay used: immunoSEQ multiplex PCR; TCRdb lists only in-frame clones, some missing. This sample has under 150,000 clones; roughly 90% occur once, and the top ten carry approximately 1.3%. CDR1 and CDR2 (germline): GTSNPN, SVGIG (reference sequence). The CDR3 is made up of 14 amino acids. Germline trimming cut 0 bases from V and 4 bases from J; bases unmatched to any gene: 3. This clonotype was obtained from a woman in her 30s with acute COVID-19. This chain uses TRBV30 with TRBJ1-1; TRBD1 matches 9 bases. Sequencing was carried out using PBMCs or T cells enriched from blood (not recorded which). The CDR3 nucleotides read TGTGCCTGGAGTGTAGGGACAGGGCTCACTGAAGCTTTCTTT. Translating it yields CAWSVGTGLTEAFF.